This T cell receptor (beta chain) was found in a study of T cells after yellow fever vaccination. Study-wide results and limits: Reappearing after the booster were most of the clones from primary vaccination (around 96% CD4, approximately 86% CD8). A weaker but faster secondary response was observed, peaking on day 5 versus 15.

This clonotype was seen a few times. Its antigen is unknown. Germline V gene sequence: CDR1 LGHNA, CDR2 YNFKEQ. The germline V and J ends were trimmed by 0 bases and 9 bases, with 6 bases remaining between them. CDR3 length: 13 residues. Conversion of TCR transcripts into cDNA relied on 5'RACE template switching, which added a universal primer site and UMIs. A single record per CDR3 protein comes from TCRdb applying MiXCR to the 5' RACE reads. The table has hundreds of thousands of distinct CDR3 sequences, roughly 3.5% seen once. The sample here was PBMCs, taken on the day of the yellow fever booster vaccination. The origin of this receptor is a man between 18 and 35 years old who received the YFV17D yellow fever vaccine. J is TRBJ1-6 and V is TRBV4-2; no definite D call. Written as DNA, the CDR3 is TGTGCCAGCAGCCAAGAGCCTCCTTCACCCCTCCACTTT. This gives the protein CASSQEPPSPLHF.